The clone carrying this T cell receptor (beta chain) was recorded once. As originally analysed: Counts of nucleated cells, estimated from reference gene primer amplification, were obtained. Some clones are missing from TCRdb's copy, which holds only in-frame ones; the method was immunoSEQ multiplex PCR. V and J calls and clone size are copied from that table; D and trimming were computed from the DNA. Of about 280,000 clones listed, 85% to 90% are singletons. Germline V gene lookup returns CDR1 SNHLY and CDR2 FYNNEI. Trimming shortened V by 6 bases and J by 0 bases, and 13 bases separated the two germline ends. CDR3 length: 15 amino acids. This specimen comes from a study of blood T cell repertoires in COVID-19.

The V call is TRBV2, the J call TRBJ2-3; weak D call: TRBD1 (6 bases). Input material: PBMCs or T cells enriched from blood (not recorded which). The receptor was isolated from a woman in her 30s with acute COVID-19. The CDR3: CASRQLQGSTDTQYF. The CDR3 DNA reads TGTGCCAGCAGGCAACTCCAGGGGAGCACAGATACGCAGTATTTT.